This T cell receptor beta chain was sequenced for a study of blood T cells in healthy people across ages. Whole-study context: Capture by template switching was about one barcoded beta molecule per two T cells.

The use of a sample-barcoded 5' primer and a J-beta primer mix characterized a second PCR of roughly 6 to 11 cycles. TCRdb itself ran the 5' RACE reads through MiXCR, one entry per CDR3 protein. The sample holds some 560,000 distinct CDR3 sequences, about 28% seen once. These data are also associated with another study on T cells of mothers and their children.

The receptor was derived from a boy between 2 and 10 years old in good health. Sequenced input: blood.

This CDR3 is CSASEGRVETQYF. In DNA form, the CDR3 reads TGCAGTGCTAGCGAGGGAAGAGTGGAGACCCAGTACTTC. The chain joins TRBV20-1 to TRBJ2-5; a possible D gene is TRBD2 (5 bases). The CDR3 loop spans 13 amino acids. The V gene's germline CDR1 is DFQATT and CDR2 SNEGSKA (reference sequence). V shed 3 bases and J shed 5 bases, with 13 bases lying between them.